The clone carrying this TCR beta chain came up once. The source of the sample is a study of shared clonotypes between healthy human individuals. Germline CDR1 is MDHEN and CDR2 is SYDVKM. The CDR3 sequence is 12 residues long. V was trimmed by 4 bases and J by 4 bases, leaving 8 bases between them. Some clones are missing from TCRdb's copy, which holds only in-frame ones; the method was immunoSEQ multiplex PCR. The table shows hundreds of thousands of clones, with around 74% occurring only once. The receptor was derived from a woman in her thirties in good health. The rearrangement joins TRBV28 to TRBJ2-7; D call uncertain. The sample taken for sequencing was memory CD4+ T cells sorted from blood. Specified subset: CD45RA-negative fraction. In nucleotides, the CDR3 is TGTGCCAGCAGTTATTTTGCTTACGAGCAGTACTTC. It specifies CASSYFAYEQYF.